Here is one T cell receptor beta chain with its context. Antigen unknown. The cDNA for TCR beta came from 5'RACE template switching with UMIs. TCRdb derives one entry per CDR3 protein from the 5' RACE reads, leaving out DNA. This sample's table has 550,000 or so distinct CDR3 sequences. The sample comes from a study of T cells expressing NK-cell markers. Study in general: Source material for TCR beta repertoires consisted of sorted CD3+CD56+NKG2C+, CD3+CD56+NKG2C- and CD3+CD56-NKG2C+ T cells.

Study outcomes and limitations: Researchers report these clonotypes also headed the CD3+CD56-NKG2C+ fraction in several donors. Of the CD8+ T cell pool in several donors, about 1.0-7.0% was accounted for by dominant NKG2C+ clonotypes.

CDR1 SGHTA and CDR2 FQGNSA come from the germline V gene. The CDR3 extends over 14 amino acids. The rearrangement links TRBV7-2 to TRBJ2-2; the D call from TCRdb, TRBD2, cannot be confirmed without DNA. The TCR was taken from a man aged 18 to 29 in good health. The specimen sequenced was blood T cells: a sorted CD56 or NKG2C T cell subset, CD4+ or CD8+ T cells, or bulk PBMC T cells (not recorded which). The CDR3 region is CASSLGGTAGELFF.